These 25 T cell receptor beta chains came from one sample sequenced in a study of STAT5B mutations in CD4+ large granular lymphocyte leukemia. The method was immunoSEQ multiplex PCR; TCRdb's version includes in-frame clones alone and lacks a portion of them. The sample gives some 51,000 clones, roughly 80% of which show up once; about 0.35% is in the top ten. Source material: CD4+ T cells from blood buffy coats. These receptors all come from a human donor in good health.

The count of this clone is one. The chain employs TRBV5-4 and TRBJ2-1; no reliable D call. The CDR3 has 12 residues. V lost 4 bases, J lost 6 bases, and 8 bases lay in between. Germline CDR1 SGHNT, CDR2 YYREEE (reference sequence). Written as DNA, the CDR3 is TGTGCCAGCAGCCAGGATCTCAATGAGCAGTTCTTC. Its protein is CASSQDLNEQFF.

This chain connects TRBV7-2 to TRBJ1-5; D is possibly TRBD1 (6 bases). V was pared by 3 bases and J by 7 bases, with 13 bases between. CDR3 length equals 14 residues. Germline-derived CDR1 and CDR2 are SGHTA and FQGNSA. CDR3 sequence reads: CASSFGTPGQPQHF. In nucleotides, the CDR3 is TGTGCCAGCAGCTTTGGGACACCGGGACAGCCCCAGCATTTT.

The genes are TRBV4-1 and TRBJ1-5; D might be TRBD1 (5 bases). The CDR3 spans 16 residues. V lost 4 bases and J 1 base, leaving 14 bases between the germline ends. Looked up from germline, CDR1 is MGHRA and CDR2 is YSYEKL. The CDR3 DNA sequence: TGCGCCAGCAGCCCCATTGGGGCAGGGAGCAATCAGCCCCAGCATTTT. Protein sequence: CASSPIGAGSNQPQHF.

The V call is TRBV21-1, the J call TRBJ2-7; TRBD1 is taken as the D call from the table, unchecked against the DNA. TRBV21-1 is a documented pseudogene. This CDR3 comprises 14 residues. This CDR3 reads CASSKDAQVLEQYF. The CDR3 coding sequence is TGTGCCAGCAGCAAAGATGCACAGGTTTTGGAGCAGTACTTC.

The CDR3 sequence: CASSSRSGRNEQFF. CDR3 nucleotide sequence: TGTGCCAGCAGCTCCCGTAGCGGGAGGAATGAGCAGTTCTTC. V and J are TRBV7-6 and TRBJ2-1; TRBD2 aligns across 10 bases. The ends lost 4 bases at V and 7 bases at J; junction bases unmatched: 4. Germline assignment: CDR1 SGHVS and CDR2 FNYEAQ. CDR3 length: 14 residues.

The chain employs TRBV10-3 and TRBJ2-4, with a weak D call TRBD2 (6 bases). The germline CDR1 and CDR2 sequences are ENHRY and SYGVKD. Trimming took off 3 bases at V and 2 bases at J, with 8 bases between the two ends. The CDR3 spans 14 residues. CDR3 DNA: TGTGCCATCAGTGATGGGGGGACCAAAAACATTCAGTACTTC. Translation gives CAISDGGTKNIQYF.

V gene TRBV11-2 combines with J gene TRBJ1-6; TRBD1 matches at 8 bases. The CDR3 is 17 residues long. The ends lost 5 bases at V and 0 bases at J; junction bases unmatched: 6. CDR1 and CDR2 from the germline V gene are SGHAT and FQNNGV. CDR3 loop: CASSRTGSSSYNSPLHF. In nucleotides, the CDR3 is TGTGCCAGCAGCCGGACAGGGTCAAGCTCCTATAATTCACCCCTCCACTTT. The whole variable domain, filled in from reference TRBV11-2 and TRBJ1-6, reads EAGVAQSPRYKIIEKRQSVAFWCNPISGHATLYWYQQILGQGPKLLIQFQNNGVVDDSQLPKDRFSAERLKGVDSTLKIQPAKLEDSAVYLCASSRTGSSSYNSPLHFGNGTRLTVT.

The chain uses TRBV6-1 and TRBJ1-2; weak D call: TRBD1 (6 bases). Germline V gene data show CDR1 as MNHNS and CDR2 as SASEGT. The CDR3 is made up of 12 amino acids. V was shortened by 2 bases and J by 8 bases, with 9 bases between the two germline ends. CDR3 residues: CASSETGRGYTF. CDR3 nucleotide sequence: TGTGCCAGCAGTGAAACAGGGCGCGGCTACACCTTC.

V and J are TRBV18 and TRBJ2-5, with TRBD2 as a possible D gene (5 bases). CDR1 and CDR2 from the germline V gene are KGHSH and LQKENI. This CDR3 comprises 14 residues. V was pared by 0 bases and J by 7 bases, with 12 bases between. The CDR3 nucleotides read TGTGCCAGCTCACCACCGCTACTAGACGGGACCCAGTACTTC. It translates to CASSPPLLDGTQYF.

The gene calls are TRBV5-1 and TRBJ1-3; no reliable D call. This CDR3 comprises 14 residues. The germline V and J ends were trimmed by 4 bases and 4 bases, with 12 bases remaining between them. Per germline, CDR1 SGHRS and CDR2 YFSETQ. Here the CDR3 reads CASSPRGQGNTIYF. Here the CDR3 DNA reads TGCGCCAGCAGCCCCCGTGGGCAAGGAAACACCATATATTTT.

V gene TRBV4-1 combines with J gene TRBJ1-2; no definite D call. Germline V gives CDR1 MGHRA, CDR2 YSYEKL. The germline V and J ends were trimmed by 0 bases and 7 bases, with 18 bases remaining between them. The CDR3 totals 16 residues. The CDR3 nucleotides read TGCGCCAGCAGCCAAGAGGAAGAGACCCTGGTTGCTGGCTACACCTTC. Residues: CASSQEEETLVAGYTF.

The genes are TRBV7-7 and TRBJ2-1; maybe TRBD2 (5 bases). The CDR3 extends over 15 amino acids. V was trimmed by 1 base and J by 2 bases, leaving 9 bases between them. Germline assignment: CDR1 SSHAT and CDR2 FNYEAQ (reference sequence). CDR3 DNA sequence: TGTGCCAGCAGCTTAGAACTAGTAACCTACAATGAGCAGTTCTTC. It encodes CASSLELVTYNEQFF.

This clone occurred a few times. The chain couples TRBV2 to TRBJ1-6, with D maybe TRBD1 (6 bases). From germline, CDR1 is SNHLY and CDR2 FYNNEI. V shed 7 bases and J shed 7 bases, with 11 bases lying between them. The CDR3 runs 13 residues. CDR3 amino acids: CASNRVVNSPLHF. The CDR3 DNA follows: TGTGCCAGCAACAGGGTTGTGAATTCACCCCTCCACTTT.

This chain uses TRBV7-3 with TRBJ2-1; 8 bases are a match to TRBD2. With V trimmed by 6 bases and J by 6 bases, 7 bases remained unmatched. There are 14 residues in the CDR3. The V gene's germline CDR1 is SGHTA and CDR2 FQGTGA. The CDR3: CASRGRTSGNEQFF. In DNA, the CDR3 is TGTGCCAGCAGGGGGCGAACTAGCGGCAATGAGCAGTTCTTC. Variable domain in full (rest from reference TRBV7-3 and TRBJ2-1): GAGVSQTPSNKVTEKGKYVELRCDPISGHTALYWYRQSLGQGPEFLIYFQGTGAADDSGLPNDRFFAVRPEGSVSTLKIQRTERGDSAVYLCASRGRTSGNEQFFGPGTRLTVL.

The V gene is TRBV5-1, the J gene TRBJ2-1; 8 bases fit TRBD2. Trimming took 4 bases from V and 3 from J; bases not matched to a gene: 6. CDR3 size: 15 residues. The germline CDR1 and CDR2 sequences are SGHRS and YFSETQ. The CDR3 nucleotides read TGCGCCAGCAGCCCGGCCGGGGGGGGCTACAATGAGCAGTTCTTC. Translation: CASSPAGGGYNEQFF.

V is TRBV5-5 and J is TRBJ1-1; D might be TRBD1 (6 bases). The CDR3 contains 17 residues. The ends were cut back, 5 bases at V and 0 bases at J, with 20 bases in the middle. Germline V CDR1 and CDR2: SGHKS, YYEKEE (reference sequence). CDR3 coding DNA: TGTGCCAGCAGGGGTGTACAGGGCCCGTTAGTGAACACTGAAGCTTTCTTT. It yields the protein CASRGVQGPLVNTEAFF.

CDR3 DNA: TGCAGCGTTGCTGGGGGGTATAGTAATGAAAAACTGTTTTTT. Translating gives CSVAGGYSNEKLFF. The chain employs TRBV29-1 and TRBJ1-4; TRBD1 might be the D (5 bases). CDR1 is SQVTM and CDR2 is ANQGSEA in the germline V gene. The CDR3 sequence is 14 residues long. V was trimmed by 4 bases and J by 4 bases, leaving 13 bases between them.

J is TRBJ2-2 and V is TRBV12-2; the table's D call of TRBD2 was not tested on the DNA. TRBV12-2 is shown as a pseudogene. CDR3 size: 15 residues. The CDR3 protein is CASPLRWREDGELFF. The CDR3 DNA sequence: TGTGCAAGTCCGCTTAGGTGGCGGGAGGACGGGGAGCTGTTTTTT.

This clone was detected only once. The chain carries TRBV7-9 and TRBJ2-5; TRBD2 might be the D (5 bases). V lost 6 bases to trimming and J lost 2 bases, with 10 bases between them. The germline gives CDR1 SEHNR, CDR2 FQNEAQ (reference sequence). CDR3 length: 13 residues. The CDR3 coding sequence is TGTGCCAGCAGGCTGACGGGGCAAGAGACCCAGTACTTC. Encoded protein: CASRLTGQETQYF.

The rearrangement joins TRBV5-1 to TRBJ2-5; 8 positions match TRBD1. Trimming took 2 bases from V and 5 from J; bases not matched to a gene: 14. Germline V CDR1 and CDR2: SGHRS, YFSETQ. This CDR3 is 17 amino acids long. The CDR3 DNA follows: TGCGCCAGCAGCTTTCTGGCAGGGGGCTCAAAACGGGAGACCCAGTACTTC. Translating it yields CASSFLAGGSKRETQYF.

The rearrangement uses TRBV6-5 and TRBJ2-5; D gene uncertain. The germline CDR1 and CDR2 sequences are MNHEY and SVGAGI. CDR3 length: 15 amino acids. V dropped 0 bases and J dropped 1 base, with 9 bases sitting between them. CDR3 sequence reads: CASSYSSLGQETQYF. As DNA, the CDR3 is TGTGCCAGCAGTTACTCGAGTCTTGGCCAAGAGACCCAGTACTTC.

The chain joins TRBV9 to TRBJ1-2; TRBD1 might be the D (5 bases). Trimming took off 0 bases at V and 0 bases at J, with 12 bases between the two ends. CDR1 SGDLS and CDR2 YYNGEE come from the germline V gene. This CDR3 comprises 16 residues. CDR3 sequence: CASSVGGGTTNYGYTF. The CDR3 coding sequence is TGTGCCAGCAGCGTAGGGGGCGGAACCACTAACTATGGCTACACCTTC.

CDR3 DNA sequence: TGTGCCAGCTCACCAACTTGGGGGCCTAATGAAAAACTGTTTTTT. Protein sequence: CASSPTWGPNEKLFF. J is TRBJ1-4 and V is TRBV18, with D perhaps matching TRBD1 (6 bases). The CDR3 sequence is 15 residues long. V lost 2 bases, J lost 3 bases, and 10 bases lay in between. The germline V gene has CDR1 KGHSH and CDR2 LQKENI.

DNA of the CDR3: TGTGCCAGCAGTGGACGGGACTCTAGTAGCACAGATACGCAGTATTTT. Protein product: CASSGRDSSSTDTQYF. J is TRBJ2-3 and V is TRBV6-1, with D possibly matching TRBD2 (6 bases). Germline V CDR1 and CDR2: MNHNS, SASEGT. V was clipped by 4 bases and J by 0 bases, with 14 bases between them. The CDR3 is 16 amino acids.

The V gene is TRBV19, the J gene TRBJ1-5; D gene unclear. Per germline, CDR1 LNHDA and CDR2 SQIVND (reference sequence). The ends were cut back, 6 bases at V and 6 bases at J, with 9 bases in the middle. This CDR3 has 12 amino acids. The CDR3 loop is CASRFSGQPQHF. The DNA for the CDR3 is TGTGCCAGTAGATTTTCGGGTCAGCCCCAGCATTTT.